This passage covers 16 T cell receptor beta chains from one sample sequenced in a study of EBV T-cell therapy then PD-1 blockade in nasopharyngeal carcinoma. Repertoires were generated with immunoSEQ multiplex PCR, while TCRdb's copy carries only in-frame clones and drops some. The data hold 20,000 to 25,000 clones, with 82% observed a single time. Antigens of these TCRs are unknown. Treatment denoted: AdE1-LMPpoly-expanded autologous EBV-specific T-cell therapy followed by anti-PD-1 nivolumab. The source material was CD8+ T cells from blood, sampled at day -245 from a patient whose treatment included autologous EBV-specific T cells and nivolumab. The source is a man in his forties or fifties with nasopharyngeal carcinoma.

The V and J genes are TRBV27 and TRBJ2-5; no clear D gene. The CDR3 has 11 amino acids. The germline CDR1 and CDR2 sequences are MNHEY and SMNVEV (reference sequence). Trimming cost V 3 bases and J 1 base, with 0 bases left between them. CDR3 bases: TGTGCCAGCAGTTTCCAAGAGACCCAGTACTTC. The encoded protein is CASSFQETQYF.

The chain joins TRBV9 to TRBJ1-1; D perhaps matches TRBD1 (5 bases). Germline lookup yields CDR1 SGDLS and CDR2 YYNGEE. The CDR3 runs 15 residues. V lost 3 bases to trimming and J lost 0 bases, with 12 bases between them. The CDR3 here is CASSAGGVVNTEAFF. The DNA for the CDR3 is TGTGCCAGCAGCGCGGGAGGGGTAGTGAACACTGAAGCTTTCTTT.

For the CDR3, the DNA is TGTGCCAGCAGTTACTCGAGACTGGAGCAGTACTTC. Translating it yields CASSYSRLEQYF. The chain employs TRBV6-2 or TRBV6-3 and TRBJ2-7; D unclear. Between the trimmed V and J ends, which lost 0 bases and 7 bases, there was a span of 7 bases. CDR1 and CDR2 from the germline V gene are MNHEY and SVGEGT. This CDR3 is 12 amino acids long.

The chain uses TRBV12-3 or TRBV12-4 and TRBJ2-3; D is tentatively TRBD1 or TRBD2 (7 bases each). V was pared by 9 bases and J by 3 bases, with 13 bases between. The CDR3 loop spans 13 amino acids. The CDR3 DNA reads as TGTGCCAGTACAGGGGAGGGGACAGATACGCAGTATTTT. This encodes CASTGEGTDTQYF.

The chain uses TRBV6-2 or TRBV6-3 and TRBJ2-7; possible D gene TRBD1, 5 bases. The CDR3 length is 13 residues. Germline CDR1 and CDR2: MNHEY and SVGEGT. V lost 4 bases to trimming and J lost 2 bases, with 9 bases between them. The chain's CDR3 is CASSLQEPYEQYF. The CDR3 DNA reads TGTGCCAGCAGTTTACAGGAACCCTACGAGCAGTACTTC.

The chain joins TRBV6-4 to TRBJ2-5, with D hard to call. This CDR3 contains 14 residues. Per the germline V gene, CDR1 is MRHNA and CDR2 is SNTAGT. Deletions cut 6 bases from V and 10 bases from J, with 21 bases between. The CDR3 region has the DNA TGTGCCAGCAGGGGTAGCCGGTTTGCTGGGGACCAGTACTTC. This codes for CASRGSRFAGDQYF.

The CDR3 nucleotides are TGTGCCAGTAGTCCCGGGGGGTTAGGGGACACTGAAGCTTTCTTT. Amino acid sequence: CASSPGGLGDTEAFF. The chain carries TRBV19 and TRBJ1-1; TRBD1 is a possible D gene (5 bases). In germline, CDR1 is LNHDA, CDR2 SQIVND (reference sequence). V dropped 5 bases and J dropped 3 bases, with 16 bases sitting between them. This CDR3 is built from 15 residues. Full variable domain (outside the CDR3, taken from reference TRBV19 and TRBJ1-1): DGGITQSPKYLFRKEGQNVTLSCEQNLNHDAMYWYRQDPGQGLRLIYYSQIVNDFQKGDIAEGYSVSREKKESFPLTVTSAQKNPTAFYLCASSPGGLGDTEAFFGQGTRLTVV.

This clone appeared once. This sequence joins TRBV7-9 and TRBJ2-3; weak D call: TRBD1 (6 bases). Trimming took 5 bases from V and 2 from J, leaving 14 bases between them. This CDR3 spans 15 amino acids. Germline CDR1 is SEHNR and CDR2 is FQNEAQ (reference sequence). In nucleotides, the CDR3 is TGTGCCAGCAGCCATCCAGGGGCCAACACAGATACGCAGTATTTT. Translation gives CASSHPGANTDTQYF. The entire variable domain, with the rest obtained from reference TRBV7-9 and TRBJ2-3, is as follows: DTGVSQNPRHKITKRGQNVTFRCDPISEHNRLYWYRQTLGQGPEFLTYFQNEAQLEKSRLLSDRFSAERPKGSFSTLEIQRTEQGDSAMYLCASSHPGANTDTQYFGPGTRLTVL.

This chain links TRBV4-3 with TRBJ2-5; possibly TRBD1 for D (5 bases). V lost 0 bases, J lost 3 bases, and 8 bases lay in between. From germline, CDR1 is LGHNA and CDR2 YSLEER. The CDR3 is 14 amino acids. CDR3 sequence (DNA): TGCGCCAGCAGCCAAGAGGGGCAGGAAGAGACCCAGTACTTC. The encoded protein is CASSQEGQEETQYF.

This chain uses TRBV4-1 with TRBJ1-6; D is perhaps TRBD1 (5 bases). The CDR3 runs to 16 residues. CDR1 is MGHRA and CDR2 is YSYEKL in the germline V gene. V lost 2 bases to trimming and J lost 9 bases, with 17 bases between them. In DNA, the CDR3 is TGCGCCAGCAGCCAACGCCTCGGGACGGTCGGTTCACCCCTCCACTTT. Translation: CASSQRLGTVGSPLHF.

This sequence joins TRBV6-5 and TRBJ2-1; TRBD2 matches 8 bases. CDR1 MNHEY and CDR2 SVGAGI come from the germline V gene. The CDR3 contains 14 residues. V lost 8 bases to trimming and J lost 0 bases; unmatched junction nucleotides: 3. The CDR3 region has the DNA TGTGCCAGCCTTAGCGGGGACTCCTACAATGAGCAGTTCTTC. Protein product: CASLSGDSYNEQFF.

The chain links TRBV4-1 to TRBJ2-1; 9 positions match TRBD1. V was clipped by 2 bases and J by 0 bases; unmatched bases: 11. The CDR3 runs 19 residues. Germline V CDR1 and CDR2: MGHRA, YSYEKL. CDR3: CASSQSGTGLPISYNEQFF. For the CDR3, the DNA is TGCGCCAGCAGCCAATCCGGGACAGGGCTTCCCATCTCCTACAATGAGCAGTTCTTC.

CDR3 in DNA: TGTGCCAGCAGTCGGGGTTTGCCCTACGAGCAGTACTTC. Translation: CASSRGLPYEQYF. This chain connects TRBV2 to TRBJ2-7; D perhaps matches TRBD2 (5 bases). Germline V gives CDR1 SNHLY, CDR2 FYNNEI. This CDR3 region has 13 residues. V lost 5 bases to trimming and J lost 2 bases, with 10 bases between them.

The chain joins TRBV29-1 to TRBJ1-1; D gene unclear. Germline V CDR1 and CDR2: SQVTM, ANQGSEA. This CDR3 is built from 11 residues. V was clipped by 5 bases and J by 6 bases, with 10 bases between them. CDR3 sequence: CSVFGRAEAFF. The CDR3 region has the DNA TGCAGCGTTTTTGGCCGAGCTGAAGCTTTCTTT.

The rearrangement links TRBV6-4 to TRBJ1-6; 10 nucleotides align to TRBD1. The germline V gene has CDR1 MRHNA and CDR2 SNTAGT. The V and J ends lost 4 bases and 10 bases, in that order; junction bases with no gene match: 7. This CDR3 spans 15 amino acids. The CDR3 DNA reads as TGTGCCAGCAGTGCTAAGGGACAGGGGAACTCACCCCTCCACTTT. It specifies CASSAKGQGNSPLHF.

The rearrangement joins TRBV19 to TRBJ1-2, with D uncertain. Trimming removed 1 base at V and 3 bases at J, with 6 bases between. The length of the CDR3 is 13 residues. Germline V gene lookup returns CDR1 LNHDA and CDR2 SQIVND (reference sequence). The CDR3 sequence is CASSIVEDYGYTF. The CDR3 DNA is TGTGCCAGTAGTATAGTAGAAGACTATGGCTACACCTTC.